This section outlines one T cell receptor beta chain sequence together with its context. Its antigen has not been determined. No much larger clone is present one base from it, and per-base qualities are unavailable. These data belong to a study of a mutant IDH1 vaccine in newly diagnosed glioma (dated by TCRdb to 2020 to 2023). General notes on the study: Vaccination began 4-6 weeks after radiotherapy alone, or alongside temozolomide cycles in the chemotherapy-containing groups. Of the 32 patients who were treated, around 62% were male and roughly 38% were female, and the mean age was around 40 years. Before enrollment, patients had received standard therapy of radiotherapy alone, temozolomide alone, or radiochemotherapy with temozolomide; most received the combination. Visit V12 was the week-35 safety follow-up and visit V13 was the week-47 end of study. Peripheral blood samples were drawn at six visits, namely V03 (baseline), V05, V07, V10, V12 and V13. Longitudinal TCRB deep sequencing was done for 25 treated patients, wherever samples were available for exploratory analyses. Study-wide conclusions, independent of this receptor: Across multiple MHC alleles, vaccine-induced immune responses were seen in around 93% of patients. Changes in the top peripheral T cell clonotypes picked up by TCRB sequencing did not appear to be linked to pseudoprogression. The authors noted that analyses of patient blood samples could not be reproduced because of sample limitations. PBMC samples for TCRB deep sequencing were selected based on availability.

Here V drops 7 bases and J drops 5 bases, and the junction holds 5 bases not matched to any gene. The germline V gene yields SQVTM for CDR1 and ANQGSEA for CDR2. Inclusive of the bounding cysteine and phenylalanine, the CDR3 is 13 residues long. Only the CDR3 part of the read is kept: 39 bases, read in frame from the first base. The time point tag for this specimen amounts to: week 35, safety follow-up. A 20-mer mutant IDH1 peptide at 300 micrograms in Montanide made up each vaccine dose, which was injected subcutaneously together with topical imiquimod. Across visits V03 through V10, patients got a total of eight vaccinations, given in weeks 1, 3, 5, 7, 11, 15, 19 and 23. Donors had newly diagnosed WHO grade 3 or 4 IDH1-mutant astrocytomas with loss of nuclear ATRX. The samples were drawn from NOA16, a multicentre, single-arm, open-label phase I trial in Germany that tested a mutant IDH1 peptide vaccine in humans for the first time. Genomic DNA for TCRB sequencing was isolated from EDTA blood with the DNeasy Blood and Tissue Kit.

Library creation used the immunoSEQ multiplex PCR assay. The hsTCRB Kit was used according to the manufacturer's protocol to amplify rearranged TCR beta chain sequences. Sequencing of TCRB libraries was carried out on an Illumina MiSeq. The original methods were these. The proprietary platform of the kit vendor was used for demultiplexing, trimming and gene mapping. TCRdb stores this immuneACCESS table with in-frame sequences only. Part of the clones is absent; in the studies checked, under half of the shortfall reflects unresolved V genes, and no reason is known for the rest. V, J and clone size are those of that table, while D and trimming were read from the DNA. For this sample the table gives tens of thousands of clones, of which 76% were detected only once. 12% of the sample goes to the ten largest clones.

Material: PBMCs, obtained from a glioma patient whose treatment included an IDH1 peptide vaccine. The TCR originated in a man in his forties with glioma. The chain is assembled from TRBV29-1 and TRBJ2-3; 11 nucleotides in the junction match TRBD1. The base sequence is TGCAGCGCTGGACAGGGGGCAGGAGATACGCAGTATTTT. Its protein reads: CSAGQGAGDTQYF.